This record looks at one T cell receptor (beta chain) sequence and its context. TCRdb's table, derived via immunoSEQ multiplex PCR, lists solely in-frame clones and lacks some. The sample includes nearly 300,000 clones, approximately 88% of them seen just once. The sample is drawn from a study of blood T cell repertoires in COVID-19. The V gene end was trimmed by 0 bases and the J gene end by 5 bases; junction bases not matched to a gene: 9. This CDR3 is built from 16 residues. The germline gives CDR1 SGDLS, CDR2 YYNGEE. The sequence derives from a human donor with COVID-19, enrolled during active disease. The donor label of this sample is uncertain. Sequenced material: peripheral blood. The chain couples TRBV9 to TRBJ2-5, with 8 positions matching TRBD1. Here the CDR3 reads CASSVGRQGALETQYF. DNA of the CDR3: TGTGCCAGCAGCGTAGGACGGCAGGGGGCTCTGGAGACCCAGTACTTC. Full variable domain (rest looked up from reference TRBV9 and TRBJ2-5): DSGVTQTPKHLITATGQRVTLRCSPRSGDLSVYWYQQSLDQGLQFLIQYYNGEERAKGNILERFSAQQFPDLHSELNLSSLELGDSALYFCASSVGRQGALETQYFGPGTRLLVL.